The clone carrying this T cell receptor (beta chain) came up once. The CDR3 has 15 residues. V lost 1 base, J lost 6 bases, and 7 bases stayed unmatched. Germline V gene sequence: CDR1 GTSNPN, CDR2 SVGIG (reference sequence). Method: immunoSEQ multiplex PCR; TCRdb's copy keeps in-frame clones and lacks some. Here the sample spans 95,000 to 100,000 clones, roughly 86% being singletons. The data belong to a study of T cell responses to AZD1222 COVID-19 vaccine. The TCR was taken from an adult in good health. The sequencing here drew on peripheral blood, taken on day 0 of AZD1222 vaccination. This chain links TRBV30 with TRBJ2-7; 12 nucleotides match TRBD2. CDR3 protein: CAWSARLAGVSEQYF. The CDR3 region has the DNA TGTGCCTGGAGTGCAAGACTAGCGGGGGTCTCCGAGCAGTACTTC.